One and the same sample provided the 22 T cell receptor beta chains below, sequenced in a study of OX40 agonist ivuxolimab in advanced cancers. Repertoires were generated with immunoSEQ multiplex PCR, while TCRdb's copy carries only in-frame clones and drops some. The sample yields tens of thousands of clones, about nine tenths seen once. The material sequenced was CD4+ or CD8+ T cells sorted from blood, taken in a trial of the OX40 agonist ivuxolimab. Receptors were obtained from an adult with an advanced solid tumor such as melanoma, head and neck, liver or kidney cancer.

V and J are TRBV7-9 and TRBJ1-2; 7 bases are shared with TRBD1. CDR1 is SEHNR and CDR2 is FQNEAQ in the germline V gene (reference sequence). This CDR3 is built from 13 residues. J lost 8 bases, V lost 6 bases, and 9 bases had no gene match. The CDR3 region has the DNA TGTGCCAGCAGACTAGGGGGCGCCGCCGGCTACACCTTC. Translation: CASRLGGAAGYTF.

This clone was observed a few times. DNA of the CDR3: TGTGCCAGCAGTCCCCCGTCCCGGGACGAGCAGTACGTC. Amino acids: CASSPPSRDEQYV. The genes are TRBV7-9 and TRBJ2-7; no clear D. The CDR3 is 13 amino acids. In germline, CDR1 is SEHNR, CDR2 FQNEAQ (reference sequence). V shed 6 bases and J shed 5 bases, with 14 bases lying between them.

The V gene is TRBV13, the J gene TRBJ1-4; 9 bases align to TRBD1. The CDR3 has 14 amino acids. The ends lost 4 bases at V and 8 bases at J; junction bases unmatched: 5. Germline CDR1 PRHDT, CDR2 FYEKMQ (reference sequence). As DNA, the CDR3 is TGTGCCAGCAGCTCGGGACAGGGAAGGGAAAAACTGTTTTTT. Protein: CASSSGQGREKLFF.

The chain has TRBV7-6 and TRBJ2-7, with 9 bases aligning to TRBD1. Unmatched junction bases numbered 20, after V lost 5 bases and J lost 3 bases. There are 19 residues in the CDR3. The V gene's germline CDR1 is SGHVS and CDR2 FNYEAQ. The CDR3 sequence is CASSPRTSWVDRGFYEQYF. The DNA for the CDR3 is TGTGCCAGCAGCCCTCGGACGTCCTGGGTGGACAGGGGATTCTACGAGCAGTACTTC. Together with reference TRBV7-6 and TRBJ2-7, the CDR3 gives the full variable domain: GAGVSQSPRYKVTKRGQDVALRCDPISGHVSLYWYRQALGQGPEFLTYFNYEAQQDKSGLPNDRFSAERPEGSISTLTIQRTEQRDSAMYRCASSPRTSWVDRGFYEQYFGPGTRLTVT.

The chain carries TRBV9 and TRBJ1-4; D call uncertain. Germline V gives CDR1 SGDLS, CDR2 YYNGEE. There are 16 residues in the CDR3. The germline V and J ends were trimmed by 0 bases and 0 bases, with 9 bases remaining between them. Written as DNA, the CDR3 is TGTGCCAGCAGCGTAGCTGGAGGGACAACTAATGAAAAACTGTTTTTT. It is translated as CASSVAGGTTNEKLFF.

The genes are TRBV27 and TRBJ2-1; the match to TRBD2 covers 11 bases. In germline, CDR1 is MNHEY, CDR2 SMNVEV (reference sequence). V trimming: 2 bases; J trimming: 8 bases; junction bases outside the gene matches: 5. CDR3 length: 15 residues. The CDR3 sequence is CASSLKGLAVYEQFF. CDR3 bases: TGTGCCAGCAGTTTAAAGGGACTAGCGGTTTATGAGCAGTTCTTC.

The chain joins TRBV9 to TRBJ2-1; TRBD2 matches at 10 bases. Per germline, CDR1 SGDLS and CDR2 YYNGEE. The CDR3 consists of 17 residues. With 0 bases clipped from V and 3 bases from J, the junction kept 6 bases outside the gene matches. The CDR3 DNA sequence: TGTGCCAGCAGCGTAGAACAACTAGCGGGGATCTACAATGAGCAGTTCTTC. Translated: CASSVEQLAGIYNEQFF.

J is TRBJ2-7 and V is TRBV27; TRBD2 matches 7 bases. V lost 3 bases to trimming and J lost 0 bases; unmatched junction nucleotides: 5. Germline values: CDR1 MNHEY, CDR2 SMNVEV (reference sequence). This CDR3 region has 15 residues. CDR3 region: CASSFSGGSSYEQYV. In DNA form, the CDR3 reads TGTGCCAGCAGTTTCAGCGGCGGGAGCTCCTACGAGCAGTACGTC.

The rearrangement links TRBV9 to TRBJ2-3; 8 nucleotides agree with TRBD2. This CDR3 has 15 amino acids. Trimming cost V 2 bases and J 2 bases; bases outside gene matches: 4. CDR1 is SGDLS and CDR2 is YYNGEE in the germline V gene. Here the CDR3 DNA reads TGTGCCAGCAGCGTCGAACTAGCGGACACAGATACGCAGTATTTT. Protein product: CASSVELADTDTQYF. The full variable domain, in which reference TRBV9 and TRBJ2-3 provide the parts outside the CDR3, is DSGVTQTPKHLITATGQRVTLRCSPRSGDLSVYWYQQSLDQGLQFLIQYYNGEERAKGNILERFSAQQFPDLHSELNLSSLELGDSALYFCASSVELADTDTQYFGPGTRLTVL.

This clone was seen just once. This chain joins TRBV7-9 and TRBJ2-1, with 9 bases aligning to TRBD1. This CDR3 is built from 15 residues. V lost 5 bases and J lost 7; bases outside the gene matches: 9. CDR1 is SEHNR, CDR2 FQNEAQ, per germline (reference sequence). The CDR3 sequence: CASSVPSTGGNEQFF. The CDR3, as DNA: TGTGCCAGCAGCGTCCCGTCGACAGGGGGGAATGAGCAGTTCTTC.

This clone was counted between two and nine times. The chain is built from TRBV19 and TRBJ1-2; D is unresolved. Trimming stripped 5 bases from V and 4 bases from J, with 5 bases between. CDR3 length: 11 amino acids. Germline V lookup: CDR1 LNHDA, CDR2 SQIVND (reference sequence). CDR3 coding DNA: TGTGCCAGTAGTTCGGGCTATGGCTACACCTTC. Translated: CASSSGYGYTF.

This clone was seen just once. V gene TRBV19 combines with J gene TRBJ1-5; D perhaps matches TRBD1 (6 bases). Between the trimmed V and J ends, which lost 8 bases and 0 bases, there was a span of 11 bases. The germline CDR1 and CDR2 sequences are LNHDA and SQIVND (reference sequence). This CDR3 has 14 amino acids. CDR3 bases: TGTGCCAGTCTCGCCAGGGGTAGCAATCAGCCCCAGCATTTT. Encoded protein: CASLARGSNQPQHF.

The chain employs TRBV27 and TRBJ2-7; TRBD2 matches 10 bases. V was clipped by 5 bases and J by 0 bases; unmatched bases: 1. Looked up from germline, CDR1 is MNHEY and CDR2 is SMNVEV (reference sequence). The CDR3 loop spans 14 amino acids. The CDR3 loop is CASSPSGSSYEQYF. Written as DNA, the CDR3 is TGTGCCAGCAGTCCTAGCGGGAGCTCCTACGAGCAGTACTTC.

This chain uses TRBV5-1 with TRBJ2-7, with D uncertain. This CDR3 has 13 residues. Trimming pared 2 bases from V and 0 bases from J, leaving 6 bases between. Germline CDR1 is SGHRS and CDR2 is YFSETQ. CDR3 sequence (DNA): TGCGCCAGCAGCTTCCAGTCCTCCTACGAGCAGTACTTC. It is translated as CASSFQSSYEQYF.

The gene calls are TRBV19 and TRBJ2-2; TRBD2 matches at 8 bases. The length of the CDR3 is 18 residues. Germline V gene data show CDR1 as LNHDA and CDR2 as SQIVND (reference sequence). V lost 7 bases, J lost 0 bases, and 13 bases stayed unmatched. DNA for the CDR3: TGTGCCAGTAACCTGCTAGCGGGCCGTCAGACGAACACCGGGGAGCTGTTTTTT. Its translation is CASNLLAGRQTNTGELFF.

This rearrangement joins TRBV2 to TRBJ2-2, with D possibly being TRBD2 (5 bases). V lost 10 bases to trimming and J lost 1 base, with 10 bases between them. The germline gives CDR1 SNHLY, CDR2 FYNNEI. CDR3 length: 13 residues. CDR3 bases: TGTGCCATTGGACTGGGGAACACCGGGGAGCTGTTTTTT. This encodes CAIGLGNTGELFF.

The chain uses TRBV7-6 and TRBJ2-2; 9 bases map to TRBD1. This CDR3 contains 14 residues. CDR1 SGHVS and CDR2 FNYEAQ come from the germline V gene. J lost 4 bases, V lost 3 bases, and 0 bases had no gene match. This CDR3 is CASSLDRGTGELFF. In DNA form, the CDR3 reads TGTGCCAGCAGCTTGGACAGGGGCACCGGGGAGCTGTTTTTT.

This clone was counted once. J is TRBJ2-1 and V is TRBV5-1; 10 nucleotides align to TRBD2. The germline V gene encodes CDR1 SGHRS and CDR2 YFSETQ. V lost 5 bases, J lost 8 bases, and 22 bases stayed unmatched. The CDR3 consists of 19 residues. The chain's CDR3 is CASRTEGVRSLAGVYEQFF. The CDR3 bases are TGCGCCAGCAGGACGGAAGGGGTCCGTTCCCTAGCGGGAGTTTATGAGCAGTTCTTC.

The chain joins TRBV6-5 to TRBJ1-1; no definite D call. The V end lost 0 bases, the J end lost 0 bases, and 8 bases lay between the germline ends. CDR1 MNHEY and CDR2 SVGAGI come from the germline V gene. CDR3 length equals 15 residues. CDR3 loop: CASSYSGLMNTEAFF. In DNA form, the CDR3 reads TGTGCCAGCAGTTACTCGGGCCTCATGAACACTGAAGCTTTCTTT.

The CDR3 is CASSAASGRAWETQYF. As DNA, the CDR3 is TGTGCCAGCAGCGCCGCTAGCGGGAGGGCCTGGGAGACCCAGTACTTC. J is TRBJ2-5 and V is TRBV7-9; 12 bases agree with TRBD2. The V and J ends lost 5 bases and 5 bases, in that order; junction bases with no gene match: 9. The CDR3 consists of 16 residues. Looked up from germline, CDR1 is SEHNR and CDR2 is FQNEAQ (reference sequence).

The chain combines TRBV7-3 with TRBJ2-3; perhaps TRBD2 as D (5 bases). V lost 3 bases and J lost 0, with 7 bases in between. Germline V gene lookup returns CDR1 SGHTA and CDR2 FQGTGA. The CDR3 length is 14 residues. DNA for the CDR3: TGTGCCAGCAGCTTTGCGGGCAGCACAGATACGCAGTATTTT. Protein sequence: CASSFAGSTDTQYF.

The chain employs TRBV9 and TRBJ1-1; tentative D call: TRBD1 (6 bases). The germline V gene has CDR1 SGDLS and CDR2 YYNGEE. V lost 4 bases, J lost 6 bases, and 16 bases lay in between. The CDR3 covers 14 residues. CDR3 coding DNA: TGTGCCAGCAGCCCCAAGGGGGGTTTCGCTGAAGCTTTCTTT. It is translated as CASSPKGGFAEAFF.